The TCR beta chain described here comes from a study of blood T cell repertoires in COVID-19. Clones were sequenced by immunoSEQ multiplex PCR, and TCRdb holds only the in-frame ones, with some missing. Among some 290,000 clones listed, 81% were seen once. CDR3 size: 16 residues. Germline V lookup: CDR1 SGHVS, CDR2 FNYEAQ. Germline trimming cut 4 bases from V and 2 bases from J; bases unmatched to any gene: 10. Sample: peripheral blood. The clonotype originates from a woman in her fifties or sixties with active or convalescent COVID-19. The V call is TRBV7-6, the J call TRBJ2-7; 8 bases are a match to TRBD1. CDR3 region: CASSSSWTGIPYEQYF. The DNA for the CDR3 is TGTGCCAGCAGCTCTTCATGGACAGGGATACCCTACGAGCAGTACTTC.